This T cell receptor beta chain is from a study of OX40 agonist ivuxolimab in advanced cancers. Across the whole study: With ivuxolimab, an agonistic anti-OX40 (CD134) antibody, patients were treated. Findings of the study overall: CD8+ T cells (on average) carried more expanded clones than CD4+ T cells.

Produced via immunoSEQ multiplex PCR; TCRdb's table is partial and in-frame only. Here the sample spans 22,000 or so clones, approximately 80% being singletons. V was trimmed by 3 bases and J by 1 base, leaving 9 bases between them. The CDR3 sequence is 13 residues long. CDR1 SQVTM and CDR2 ANQGSEA come from the germline V gene. A remark on this clone: Its cognate antigen is unknown.

The study sampled blood at baseline, cycle 4 day 1, and cycle 7 day 1. This chain connects TRBV29-1 to TRBJ1-2; D gene ambiguous. The sample consisted of CD4+ or CD8+ T cells sorted from blood, taken in a trial of the OX40 agonist ivuxolimab. This TCR was sampled from an adult with an advanced solid tumor such as melanoma, head and neck, liver or kidney cancer. In DNA form, the CDR3 reads TGCAGCGTTGAGCAGGAACTTAACTATGGCTACACCTTC. Translated, it gives CSVEQELNYGYTF.